One sample yielded the 24 T cell receptor beta chains listed below, sequenced in a study of technical replicates of blood from a handful of donors (dated by TCRdb to the late 2010s). Library creation used the immunoSEQ multiplex PCR assay. Imported from immuneACCESS, the table was reduced by TCRdb to in-frame sequences with V and J called. These copies leave out some clones; in studies compared against another copy, an unresolved V gene accounts for under half, and the cause of the remainder is not known. This sample has over 65,000 clones in its table, and approximately 96% of those were observed once. The ten most abundant clones make up 0.2% to 0.25% of the sample. Sequencing was performed on T cells isolated from PBMCs. The receptor set was obtained from a human donor in good health.

The chain employs TRBV27 and TRBJ2-7; 8 bases are a match to TRBD2. The CDR3 loop spans 17 amino acids. Germline trimming cut 6 bases from V and 2 bases from J; bases unmatched to any gene: 15. Per the germline V gene, CDR1 is MNHEY and CDR2 is SMNVEV (reference sequence). This CDR3 is CASSPGLVSLRTYEQYF. Written as DNA, the CDR3 is TGTGCCAGCAGCCCGGGACTAGTTTCCCTCCGCACCTACGAGCAGTACTTC.

On this clone: At the DNA level, this CDR3 is encoded by other sequences in the same sample as well. This sequence joins TRBV5-1 and TRBJ2-5; TRBD1 is a possible D gene (5 bases). Trimming cost V 0 bases and J 1 base, with 7 bases left between them. The CDR3 consists of 14 residues. Germline-derived CDR1 and CDR2 are SGHRS and YFSETQ. CDR3 bases: TGCGCCAGCAGCTTGGGGGGCAGCCAAGAGACCCAGTACTTC. Translating it yields CASSLGGSQETQYF. The variable domain in full, with the rest retrieved from reference TRBV5-1 and TRBJ2-5, is KAGVTQTPRYLIKTRGQQVTLSCSPISGHRSVSWYQQTPGQGLQFLFEYFSETQRNKGNFPGRFSGRQFSNSRSEMNVSTLELGDSALYLCASSLGGSQETQYFGPGTRLLVL.

The chain is built from TRBV5-1 and TRBJ2-7, with D maybe TRBD2 (6 bases). Germline V gene lookup returns CDR1 SGHRS and CDR2 YFSETQ. V was shortened by 0 bases and J by 7 bases, with 20 bases between the two germline ends. The CDR3 is 16 amino acids. CDR3 bases: TGCGCCAGCAGCTTGGGGCTCGGGGGACGGGGCGGGGAGCAGTACTTC. Its protein is CASSLGLGGRGGEQYF.

The chain employs TRBV5-6 and TRBJ1-2; D possibly corresponds to TRBD1 (5 bases). This CDR3 region has 18 residues. Germline lookup yields CDR1 SGHDT and CDR2 YYEEEE. The germline V and J ends were trimmed by 2 bases and 2 bases, with 22 bases remaining between them. CDR3 region: CASSLSVPTGGKNYGYTF. As DNA, the CDR3 is TGTGCCAGCAGCTTAAGCGTACCAACAGGCGGGAAGAACTATGGCTACACCTTC.

V gene TRBV19 combines with J gene TRBJ1-2; TRBD1 aligns across 9 bases. CDR3 length: 12 residues. Trimming cost V 5 bases and J 10 bases; bases outside gene matches: 5. Germline CDR1 LNHDA, CDR2 SQIVND (reference sequence). CDR3: CASSPGQGVYTF. The CDR3 DNA is TGTGCCAGTAGTCCGGGACAGGGCGTCTACACCTTC.

The chain couples TRBV7-3 to TRBJ2-1; possible D gene TRBD1, 5 bases. V dropped 6 bases and J dropped 6 bases, with 15 bases sitting between them. This CDR3 spans 14 amino acids. Germline V CDR1 and CDR2: SGHTA, FQGTGA. This CDR3 is CASSSGRRINEQFF. The CDR3 DNA reads as TGTGCCAGCAGTTCAGGGCGTCGGATCAATGAGCAGTTCTTC.

The CDR3 loop reads CASRQDSYEQYF. CDR3 nucleotides: TGTGCCAGCAGGCAAGACAGCTACGAGCAGTACTTC. The V gene is TRBV5-4, the J gene TRBJ2-7; tentative D call: TRBD1 (5 bases). Trimming removed 5 bases from V and 3 bases from J, with 9 bases in between. Germline lookup yields CDR1 SGHNT and CDR2 YYREEE (reference sequence). The CDR3 consists of 12 residues.

This rearrangement joins TRBV2 to TRBJ1-2, with D maybe TRBD1 (5 bases). Germline CDR1 SNHLY, CDR2 FYNNEI. Between the trimmed V and J ends, which lost 9 bases and 8 bases, there was a span of 16 bases. This CDR3 spans 12 amino acids. DNA for the CDR3: TGTGCCAGTGGCAGGGCCCATTTGGGCTACACCTTC. Residues: CASGRAHLGYTF.

The rearrangement uses TRBV11-2 and TRBJ1-2; the D gene is possibly TRBD1 (6 bases). Trimming removed 4 bases at V and 0 bases at J, with 12 bases between. The V gene's germline CDR1 is SGHAT and CDR2 FQNNGV. CDR3 size: 15 residues. The CDR3: CASSWGPASNYGYTF. CDR3 sequence (DNA): TGTGCCAGCAGCTGGGGGCCAGCCTCTAACTATGGCTACACCTTC.

The V and J genes are TRBV28 and TRBJ1-5; D possibly corresponds to TRBD1 (6 bases). The CDR3 consists of 17 residues. Trimming took off 6 bases at V and 2 bases at J, with 20 bases between the two ends. Germline V lookup: CDR1 MDHEN, CDR2 SYDVKM. The chain's CDR3 is CASRPPRQAGGNQPQHF. DNA for the CDR3: TGTGCCAGCAGACCGCCCAGACAGGCGGGGGGCAATCAGCCCCAGCATTTT.

The genes are TRBV7-3 and TRBJ1-2, with no clear D. Trimming left V 5 bases short and J 2 bases short, with 6 bases between. Per germline, CDR1 SGHTA and CDR2 FQGTGA. The CDR3 is 12 amino acids. In DNA form, the CDR3 reads TGTGCCAGCAGCACCGGGAACTATGGCTACACCTTC. It encodes CASSTGNYGYTF.

This chain uses TRBV18 with TRBJ2-6; 9 positions match TRBD1. After removal of 3 bases from V and 12 bases from J, the junction contained 9 bases not matched to a gene. CDR1 is KGHSH, CDR2 LQKENI, per germline. The CDR3 length is 15 residues. The CDR3 DNA is TGTGCCAGCTCACCTCGGGGACAGGGCCCTTCCGTCCTGACTTTC. This codes for CASSPRGQGPSVLTF.

The chain links TRBV5-1 to TRBJ1-1; 7 nucleotides agree with TRBD1. This CDR3 has 14 residues. CDR1 is SGHRS and CDR2 is YFSETQ in the germline V gene. V lost 3 bases, J lost 6 bases, and 8 bases stayed unmatched. CDR3 in amino acids: CASSSGDSLSEAFF. CDR3 DNA: TGCGCCAGCAGCTCTGGGGACAGTCTCTCTGAAGCTTTCTTT.

The rearrangement links TRBV27 to TRBJ1-2; TRBD1 is a possible D gene (6 bases). V lost 5 bases and J 6 bases, leaving 16 bases between the germline ends. The CDR3 is made up of 14 amino acids. Germline values: CDR1 MNHEY, CDR2 SMNVEV (reference sequence). The CDR3 bases are TGTGCCAGCAGTCCCCTACAGGGTAGTGATGGCTACACCTTC. Translation: CASSPLQGSDGYTF.

The chain carries TRBV6-1 and TRBJ2-7, with a possible D match to TRBD1 (5 bases). Germline assignment: CDR1 MNHNS and CDR2 SASEGT. V was cut by 4 bases and J by 6 bases, with 16 bases left in between. The CDR3 contains 14 residues. The CDR3 DNA follows: TGTGCCAGCAGTGTACAAGGGGAATTACGCGAGCAGTACTTC. Amino acids: CASSVQGELREQYF.

V usage is TRBV5-1 and J usage is TRBJ1-1; no firm D call. The CDR3 covers 13 residues. Trimming took 4 bases from V and 5 from J, leaving 12 bases between them. CDR1 SGHRS and CDR2 YFSETQ come from the germline V gene. Written as DNA, the CDR3 is TGCGCCAGCAGCCAGTCGTCGGGGACTGAAGCTTTCTTT. Translated: CASSQSSGTEAFF.

The rearrangement joins TRBV19 to TRBJ1-3; 9 bases agree with TRBD1. This CDR3 spans 15 amino acids. The V and J ends lost 5 bases and 3 bases, in that order; junction bases with no gene match: 5. Germline assignment: CDR1 LNHDA and CDR2 SQIVND (reference sequence). As DNA, the CDR3 is TGTGCCAGTAGTCCCGGGACAGGGTTTGGAAACACCATATATTTT. Its translation: CASSPGTGFGNTIYF.

The chain joins TRBV5-1 to TRBJ2-7; TRBD1 matches 10 bases. The V segment lost 4 bases and the J segment 6 bases; nucleotides outside the gene matches: 10. CDR3 size: 15 residues. Germline V CDR1 and CDR2: SGHRS, YFSETQ. Written as DNA, the CDR3 is TGCGCCAGCAGCACCCGACAGGGGGCCTTTTTCGAGCAGTACTTC. It yields the protein CASSTRQGAFFEQYF.

The chain joins TRBV5-6 to TRBJ1-6; no reliable D call. V was trimmed by 0 bases and J by 17 bases, leaving 21 bases between them. The CDR3 loop spans 15 amino acids. Germline values: CDR1 SGHDT, CDR2 YYEEEE. The CDR3 bases are TGTGCCAGCAGCTTGGCCGGAGTGGCCCGAGCGATTTTCCACTTT. Protein sequence: CASSLAGVARAIFHF.

The chain carries TRBV6-5 and TRBJ2-7; D not resolved. CDR3 length: 16 residues. Trimming pared 0 bases from V and 4 bases from J, leaving 16 bases between. Germline CDR1 MNHEY, CDR2 SVGAGI. CDR3 nucleotides: TGTGCCAGCAGTTACTCTTCGGCAGGATCTTTGTACGAGCAGTACTTC. Encoded protein: CASSYSSAGSLYEQYF.

The rearrangement links TRBV10-3 to TRBJ1-1, with D maybe TRBD1 (6 bases). The V gene's germline CDR1 is ENHRY and CDR2 SYGVKD. The CDR3 sequence is 13 residues long. With 4 bases removed from V and 2 bases from J, the gap between germline ends came to 8 bases. The CDR3 coding sequence is TGTGCCATCAGTGGGACAGCTAACACTGAAGCTTTCTTT. It specifies CAISGTANTEAFF.

The V call is TRBV28, the J call TRBJ2-7, with 9 bases aligning to TRBD1. Trimming took 5 bases from V and 0 from J; bases not matched to a gene: 5. In germline, CDR1 is MDHEN, CDR2 SYDVKM. The CDR3 extends over 15 amino acids. The CDR3 here is CASSHWTGASYEQYF. DNA of the CDR3: TGTGCCAGCAGTCACTGGACAGGGGCCTCCTACGAGCAGTACTTC.

This clone appeared a single time. This CDR3 reads CASSLSRGDYGYTF. CDR3 nucleotides: TGTGCCAGCAGCTTATCACGGGGGGACTATGGCTACACCTTC. The genes are TRBV7-8 and TRBJ1-2; tentatively, D is TRBD1 (5 bases). CDR3 size: 14 residues. V was shortened by 2 bases and J by 3 bases, with 10 bases between the two germline ends. Germline-derived CDR1 and CDR2 are SGHVS and FQNEAQ.

This clone was seen a single time. V usage is TRBV18 and J usage is TRBJ2-7; 8 bases fit TRBD1. The CDR3 contains 15 residues. Germline CDR1 KGHSH, CDR2 LQKENI. Trimming took 5 bases from V and 0 from J; bases not matched to a gene: 6. CDR3 sequence: CASSTQGQGSYEQYF. CDR3 in DNA: TGTGCCAGCTCAACCCAAGGACAGGGCTCCTACGAGCAGTACTTC. The full variable domain, in which reference TRBV18 and TRBJ2-7 provide the parts outside the CDR3, is NAGVMQNPRHLVRRRGQEARLRCSPMKGHSHVYWYRQLPEEGLKFMVYLQKENIIDESGMPKERFSAEFPKEGPSILRIQQVVRGDSAAYFCASSTQGQGSYEQYFGPGTRLTVT.